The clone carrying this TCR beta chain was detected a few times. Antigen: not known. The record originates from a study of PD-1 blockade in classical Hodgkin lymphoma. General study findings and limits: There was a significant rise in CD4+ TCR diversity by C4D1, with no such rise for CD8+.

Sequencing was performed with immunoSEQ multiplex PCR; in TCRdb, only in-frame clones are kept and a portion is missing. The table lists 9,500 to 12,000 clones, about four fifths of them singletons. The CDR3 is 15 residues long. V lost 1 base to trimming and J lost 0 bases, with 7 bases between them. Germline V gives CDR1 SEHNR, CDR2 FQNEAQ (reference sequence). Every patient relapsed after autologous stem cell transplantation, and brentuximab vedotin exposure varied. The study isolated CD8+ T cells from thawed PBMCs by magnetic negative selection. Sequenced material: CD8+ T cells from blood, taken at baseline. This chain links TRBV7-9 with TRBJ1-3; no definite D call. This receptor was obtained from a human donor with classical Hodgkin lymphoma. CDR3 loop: CASSLGSASGNTIYF. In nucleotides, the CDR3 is TGTGCCAGCAGCTTAGGCAGCGCCTCTGGAAACACCATATATTTT. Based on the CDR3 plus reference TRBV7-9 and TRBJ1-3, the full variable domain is DTGVSQNPRHKITKRGQNVTFRCDPISEHNRLYWYRQTLGQGPEFLTYFQNEAQLEKSRLLSDRFSAERPKGSFSTLEIQRTEQGDSAMYLCASSLGSASGNTIYFGEGSWLTVV.